This T cell receptor (beta chain) was captured by sequencing in a study of cytomegalovirus exposure and HLA in healthy donors. CDR1 and CDR2 from the germline V gene are MNHEY and SVGAGI. The J segment lost 5 bases and the V segment lost 7 bases, leaving 5 bases of the junction unmatched. CDR3 size: 13 residues. With 60 Vbeta and 13 Jbeta primers, the PCR was carried out. Sequencing used immunoSEQ multiplex PCR; TCRdb keeps in-frame clones, though not all of them. The table has 50,000 to 65,000 clones, 82% seen once. Broader study findings: Within the data, a cluster of highly shared sequence variants was likely a sequencing artifact. In vitro confirmation showed a few CMV-associated chains to be CMV antigen specific. Cytomegalovirus association was assigned to approximately 160 TCR beta chains.

Points on this clone: As yet, its antigen is unknown.

This TCR came from a woman younger than 35 in good health and CMV-seronegative. The sequenced material came from PBMCs. The V and J genes are TRBV6-5 and TRBJ2-5; 9 bases agree with TRBD2. The CDR3 DNA is TGTGCCAGCACGACTAGCGGAGGGGAGACCCAGTACTTC. It encodes CASTTSGGETQYF.